This T cell receptor (beta chain) was sequenced in a study of cytomegalovirus exposure and HLA in healthy donors. General study results and limits: In a later analysis, at a false discovery rate of 0.05, under 20,000 TCR beta sequences were associated with HLA alleles. Because they were indistinguishable, some V segments, including TRBV6-2 and TRBV6-3, were excluded. Later analysis revealed greater clonal expansion in HLA-associated TCR beta chains than in equally common others.

The CDR3 is 14 residues long. In germline, CDR1 is SSHAT, CDR2 FNYEAQ (reference sequence). It was with 60 Vbeta and 13 Jbeta primers that the PCR ran. Clones were sequenced by immunoSEQ multiplex PCR, and TCRdb holds only the in-frame ones, with some missing. The sample shows approximately 170,000 clones, roughly 80% of them seen only once. This clone was observed a few times. Its specificity is unknown. Compared with germline, one end of the junction differs, possibly owing to a read error. This chain joins TRBV7-7 and TRBJ2-1; weak D call: TRBD2 (6 bases). Sequencing input: PBMCs. This clonotype was obtained from a human donor in good health. CDR3 bases: TGTGCTAGCAGCTTGGCGGGGACTTACAATGAGCAGTTCTTC. As protein: CASSLAGTYNEQFF.